This T cell receptor (beta chain) derives from a study of blood T cell repertoires in COVID-19. The CDR3 length is 16 residues. Losses at the gene ends were 7 bases for V and 5 bases for J; bases not matched to a gene: 11. Germline CDR1 is ENHRY and CDR2 is SYGVKD. The Seattle patients joined while their infection was active and were tracked longitudinally afterward. The assay was immunoSEQ multiplex PCR, and TCRdb's table has in-frame clones only and misses some. There are approximately 300,000 clones in the sample; 75% to 95% occur only once, and approximately 7.5% lies in the top ten. Sequencing was carried out using peripheral blood. The source of this sequence is a woman in her 30s with COVID-19, enrolled during active disease. The rearrangement joins TRBV10-3 to TRBJ1-1, with TRBD1 identical over 12 bases. The chain's CDR3 is CAITSGQGASGTEAFF. Here the CDR3 DNA reads TGTGCCATCACCTCGGGACAGGGGGCGTCAGGGACTGAAGCTTTCTTT.